This TCR beta chain is drawn from a study of blood T cells in healthy people across ages. CDR3 length: 16 residues. The germline V gene has CDR1 SGHTA and CDR2 FQGNSA. Researchers report isolating at least 6.5 million PBMCs per sample. With regard to this clonotype: Its specificity is not known. The junction departs from the called germline gene at one end, perhaps through a read error.

Study findings and constraints: Any conclusive comparison of naive versus antigen-experienced cells was prevented by using unsorted PBMCs. Age brought a roughly linear fall in TCR beta diversity measured per million T cells.

Using a J-beta primer mix together with a sample-barcoded 5' primer, a second PCR was run for about 6 to 11 cycles. Each TCR beta cDNA got a 12-nucleotide random molecular identifier. Using its own MiXCR run on the 5' RACE reads, TCRdb lists one record per CDR3 protein. The sample includes 650,000 to 1,000,000 distinct CDR3 sequences, under 40% of them seen just once. The gene calls are TRBV7-2 and TRBJ1-1; 10 bases match TRBD1. The sequence derives from a man aged 18 to 29 in good health. The sequenced sample consisted of blood. The chain's CDR3 is CAGSLEGTGAGTEAFF. The CDR3 DNA sequence: TGTGCCGGCAGCTTAGAGGGGACAGGGGCCGGCACTGAAGCTTTCTTT.